Given below is one TCR beta chain in context. Its target is unknown. J gave up 5 bases and V 5 bases, and 5 bases lay outside the gene matches. The CDR3 consists of 14 residues. Germline V gene lookup returns CDR1 SGHRS and CDR2 YFSETQ. The data are from a study of T cells in localized non-small cell lung cancer. The study's findings and limits: Prolonged overall survival went with higher T cell density in the blood.

Method: immunoSEQ multiplex PCR; TCRdb's copy keeps in-frame clones and lacks some. The table records approximately 32,000 clones, more than 65% of them present only once. The sequence derives from a male donor aged 60 or over with stage III squamous cell lung carcinoma. The source was peripheral blood, collected before any cancer treatment. The chain recombines TRBV5-1 with TRBJ1-1; 11 nucleotides align to TRBD1. CDR3 amino acids: CASSGQGAGTEAFF. In nucleotides, the CDR3 is TGCGCCAGCAGTGGACAGGGGGCAGGTACTGAAGCTTTCTTT.